A single sample is the source of the 5 T cell receptor beta chains below, sequenced in a study of neoadjuvant anti-PD-1 for oral cavity cancer. Profiling relied on immunoSEQ multiplex PCR, and the TCRdb table lists in-frame clones only, not all of them. The table lists around 7,200 clones, over 45% of them singletons. Sequenced here: tumor tissue, sampled before nivolumab (anti-PD-1) treatment. Every receptor here comes from a person between 35 and 79 years old with oral cavity squamous cell carcinoma.

The CDR3 loop reads CASSHGGLNQPQHF. The CDR3 region has the DNA TGTGCCAGCAGCCACGGGGGGTTAAATCAGCCCCAGCATTTT. The chain recombines TRBV5-8 with TRBJ1-5; D possibly corresponds to TRBD1 (5 bases). The V gene lost 4 bases and the J gene lost 4 bases, with 12 bases spanning the gap. Germline lookup yields CDR1 SGHTS and CDR2 YDEGEE. The CDR3 consists of 14 residues.

V gene TRBV7-2 combines with J gene TRBJ2-7, with 7 bases aligning to TRBD2. V dropped 5 bases and J dropped 3; count of bases not matched to a gene: 1. Germline V gives CDR1 SGHTA, CDR2 FQGNSA. This CDR3 comprises 12 residues. CDR3 sequence (DNA): TGTGCCAGCAGCCGGGACTACTACGAGCAGTACTTC. Residues: CASSRDYYEQYF.

This sequence joins TRBV5-1 and TRBJ1-1; D gene unclear. Germline CDR1 and CDR2: SGHRS and YFSETQ. V lost 5 bases to trimming and J lost 5 bases, with 25 bases between them. The CDR3 covers 17 residues. The CDR3 loop is CASSSPDRVHSRTEAFF. For the CDR3, the DNA is TGCGCCAGCAGTTCCCCTGACCGGGTTCATAGCAGGACTGAAGCTTTCTTT.

This chain connects TRBV11-2 to TRBJ2-3; possibly TRBD1 for D (5 bases). The V and J ends lost 6 bases and 4 bases respectively, with 17 bases between them. Looked up from germline, CDR1 is SGHAT and CDR2 is FQNNGV. The CDR3 is 15 amino acids. Written as DNA, the CDR3 is TGTGCCAGCAGATCCCTTGCGGCAGGGTCAGATACGCAGTATTTT. The encoded protein is CASRSLAAGSDTQYF.

This clone was detected only a few times. The chain is built from TRBV5-6 and TRBJ2-2; D not resolved. Germline V gene lookup returns CDR1 SGHDT and CDR2 YYEEEE. V was shortened by 1 base and J by 8 bases, with 9 bases between the two germline ends. This CDR3 region has 13 residues. The DNA for the CDR3 is TGTGCCAGCAGCTTGAAGTTACCAGGGGAGCTGTTTTTT. Its protein is CASSLKLPGELFF.